The present T cell receptor (beta chain) was sequenced within a study of shared clonotypes between healthy human individuals. About the study: Three plates were used per donor for CD4 naive, three for CD4 memory, two for CD8 naive and one for CD8 memory. General study findings and limits: The study generally estimated greater richness for naive than memory subsets.

V dropped 10 bases and J dropped 5 bases, with 20 bases sitting between them. The CDR3 has 14 amino acids. Germline CDR1 reads MNHEY; CDR2 reads SVGAGI. On this clone itself: Its target is unknown.

As processed by the authors: Because ImmunoSEQ provided only junction sequences with no quality scores, the filtering differed. The table came from immunoSEQ multiplex PCR; TCRdb's copy has only in-frame clones and leaves some out. V, J and clone size reflect that table, while D and trimming were determined from the DNA. Among 500,000 to 550,000 clones listed, approximately 95% were seen once. Naive CD45RA+ and memory CD45RA-negative subsets were split from CD4+ cells. This clonotype originated in a woman under 40 in good health. The chain has TRBV6-5 and TRBJ1-1; no firm D call. Sequencing was done on a sample of naive CD4+ T cells sorted from blood. The subset is: CD45RA+ positively selected. Here the CDR3 DNA reads TGTGCCACAGCAGGTTTTGAGGCAAAGACTGAAGCTTTCTTT. Protein: CATAGFEAKTEAFF.